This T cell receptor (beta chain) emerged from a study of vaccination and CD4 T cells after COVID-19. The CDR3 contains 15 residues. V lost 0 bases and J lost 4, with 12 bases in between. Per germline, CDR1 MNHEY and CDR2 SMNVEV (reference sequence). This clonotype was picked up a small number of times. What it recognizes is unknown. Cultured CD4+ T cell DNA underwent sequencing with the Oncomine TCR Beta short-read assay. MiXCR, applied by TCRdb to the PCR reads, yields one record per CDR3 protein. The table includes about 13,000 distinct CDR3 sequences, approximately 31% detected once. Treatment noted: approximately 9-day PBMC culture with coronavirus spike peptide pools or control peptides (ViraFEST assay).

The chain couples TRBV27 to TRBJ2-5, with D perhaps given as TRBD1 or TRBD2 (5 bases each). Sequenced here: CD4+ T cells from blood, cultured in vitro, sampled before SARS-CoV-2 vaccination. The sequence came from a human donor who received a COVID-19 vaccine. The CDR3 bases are TGTGCCAGCAGTTTATCGAGTGGGGGAGTAGAGACCCAGTACTTC. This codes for CASSLSSGGVETQYF.